This T cell receptor beta chain was found in a study of T cells in Graves' hyperthyroidism and ophthalmopathy. Exclusion followed for patients with uncontrolled infection, other autoimmune disease, pregnancy or lactation. At least ten counts were recorded for this clonotype. The ends were cut back, 4 bases at V and 14 bases at J, with 21 bases in the middle. This CDR3 has 14 amino acids. Germline V lookup: CDR1 SGHRS, CDR2 YFSETQ. Amplification yielded TCR beta CDR3 regions, with RNA transcripts as the source. Researchers ran a first-round RT-PCR on the TCR CDR3 using the HTBI primer set. TCRdb re-derived calls from the multiplex PCR reads in MiXCR, one entry per CDR3 protein. The sample lists around 620,000 distinct CDR3 sequences; 35% to 55% were seen once.

Sequenced sample: peripheral blood or thyroid tissue (not recorded which). V is TRBV5-1 and J is TRBJ1-4; D is possibly TRBD1 (6 bases). The receptor's source is an adult woman with Graves' disease, either hyperthyroidism or ophthalmopathy (not recorded which). The CDR3 nucleotides read TGCGCCAGCAGCCCTAAACAGGGTCCCGATGGGCTGTTTTTT. Its translation: CASSPKQGPDGLFF.